These 22 T cell receptor beta chains came from one sample sequenced in a study of cytomegalovirus exposure and HLA in healthy donors. Amplification used 60 Vbeta primers and 13 Jbeta primers. The protocol was immunoSEQ multiplex PCR, while the TCRdb copy is restricted to in-frame clones and leaves out a portion. The sample includes about 160,000 clones, almost 80% seen only once; the top ten take about 0.93%. Sequencing was done on a sample of PBMCs. The receptors shown here come from a woman in her 50s in good health and CMV-seropositive.

V usage is TRBV6-6 and J usage is TRBJ1-3; D is uncertain. The CDR3 totals 15 residues. Germline-derived CDR1 and CDR2 are MNHNY and SVGAGI (reference sequence). The ends were cut back, 8 bases at V and 2 bases at J, with 16 bases in the middle. CDR3 region: CASLPNVAAGNTIYF. The CDR3 DNA is TGTGCCAGCCTCCCCAACGTGGCAGCTGGAAACACCATATATTTT.

The CDR3 here is CASKEASGVEQYF. The CDR3 DNA reads TGTGCCAGCAAAGAGGCCTCAGGGGTCGAGCAGTACTTC. This chain connects TRBV6-5 to TRBJ2-7; D might be TRBD1 (6 bases). The CDR3 runs to 13 residues. The V gene lost 7 bases and the J gene lost 6 bases, with 16 bases spanning the gap. Germline V lookup: CDR1 MNHEY, CDR2 SVGAGI.

The chain employs TRBV5-4 and TRBJ2-3; D gene unclear. Germline V gene lookup returns CDR1 SGHNT and CDR2 YYREEE (reference sequence). CDR3 size: 14 residues. V dropped 0 bases and J dropped 3 bases, with 8 bases sitting between them. The CDR3 DNA sequence: TGTGCCAGCAGCTTGGCCGCTCAGACAGATACGCAGTATTTT. Its translation is CASSLAAQTDTQYF.

The genes are TRBV12-5 and TRBJ2-3; 11 bases map to TRBD1. Germline trimming cut 3 bases from V and 3 bases from J; bases unmatched to any gene: 2. This CDR3 has 15 amino acids. Germline CDR1 LGHNT, CDR2 FRNRAP. The CDR3: CASGLGDRGTDTQYF. In DNA form, the CDR3 reads TGTGCTAGTGGTTTAGGGGACAGGGGGACAGATACGCAGTATTTT.

This chain connects TRBV4-3 to TRBJ2-3; weak D call: TRBD1 (6 bases). The CDR3 runs 16 residues. Germline V CDR1 and CDR2: LGHNA, YSLEER. The V gene lost 0 bases and the J gene lost 1 base, with 11 bases spanning the gap. The chain's CDR3 is CASSQEMQGRTDTQYF. CDR3 nucleotide sequence: TGCGCCAGCAGCCAAGAAATGCAGGGGCGCACAGATACGCAGTATTTT.

With regard to this clone: The same CDR3 can be traced to other DNA sequences in this sample. The gene calls are TRBV16 and TRBJ1-5, with D possibly being TRBD1 (5 bases). Germline-derived CDR1 and CDR2 are KGHSY and FQNENV. Trimming took 1 base from V and 5 from J, leaving 9 bases between them. The CDR3 spans 14 residues. Here the CDR3 DNA reads TGTGCCAGCAGCCAATTCCAGGGTGATCAGCCCCAGCATTTT. It specifies CASSQFQGDQPQHF.

This clone was recorded only once. The chain joins TRBV25-1 to TRBJ2-5; the D gene is possibly TRBD2 (6 bases). The V gene lost 4 bases and the J gene lost 1 base, with 10 bases spanning the gap. The germline CDR1 and CDR2 sequences are MGHDK and SYGVNS. This CDR3 has 14 residues. As DNA, the CDR3 is TGTGCCAGCAGTGGGGGGGTCCTCCAAGAGACCCAGTACTTC. Translated, it gives CASSGGVLQETQYF. Full variable domain (rest looked up from reference TRBV25-1 and TRBJ2-5): EADIYQTPRYLVIGTGKKITLECSQTMGHDKMYWYQQDPGMELHLIHYSYGVNSTEKGDLSSESTVSRIRTEHFPLTLESARPSHTSQYLCASSGGVLQETQYFGPGTRLLVL.

The CDR3 nucleotides read TGTGCCAGTAGTGTTTGGGGGACAGACTATGGCTACACCTTC. It encodes CASSVWGTDYGYTF. The rearrangement joins TRBV19 to TRBJ1-2, with TRBD1 identical over 7 bases. Germline CDR1 reads LNHDA; CDR2 reads SQIVND (reference sequence). The CDR3 is 14 residues long. With 5 bases clipped from V and 3 bases from J, the junction kept 6 bases outside the gene matches.

J is TRBJ1-1 and V is TRBV19; D is unresolved. Germline V gene lookup returns CDR1 LNHDA and CDR2 SQIVND (reference sequence). Trimming removed 0 bases at V and 4 bases at J, with 21 bases between. This CDR3 is built from 18 residues. CDR3 sequence: CASSIDPTGILGGTEAFF. CDR3 in DNA: TGTGCCAGTAGTATAGATCCGACCGGGATTCTCGGAGGCACTGAAGCTTTCTTT.

This clone was seen a handful of times. The chain carries TRBV6-1 and TRBJ2-5; TRBD2 agrees at 10 bases. Germline CDR1 and CDR2: MNHNS and SASEGT. J was trimmed by 3 bases and V by 0 bases; bases with no gene match: 10. This CDR3 comprises 18 residues. The CDR3: CASSEALAGVFVKETQYF. CDR3 DNA sequence: TGTGCCAGCAGTGAAGCCCTAGCGGGAGTTTTTGTTAAAGAGACCCAGTACTTC.

This chain connects TRBV28 to TRBJ2-2; 10 bases fit TRBD2. Losses at the gene ends were 4 bases for V and 5 bases for J; bases not matched to a gene: 19. This CDR3 contains 20 residues. Germline assignment: CDR1 MDHEN and CDR2 SYDVKM. The chain's CDR3 is CASSYPGLAGVLGVTGELFF. In DNA, the CDR3 is TGTGCCAGCAGTTATCCGGGTCTAGCGGGAGTATTAGGAGTGACCGGGGAGCTGTTTTTT.

The V gene is TRBV6-1, the J gene TRBJ1-6, with unresolved D. Trimming pared 4 bases from V and 4 bases from J, leaving 14 bases between. Germline lookup yields CDR1 MNHNS and CDR2 SASEGT. The CDR3 length is 16 residues. The chain's CDR3 is CASSVSETDYNSPLHF. CDR3 nucleotides: TGTGCCAGCAGTGTGTCGGAGACGGATTATAATTCACCCCTCCACTTT.

The gene calls are TRBV2 and TRBJ2-7, with 10 bases that match TRBD2. The germline V gene has CDR1 SNHLY and CDR2 FYNNEI. This CDR3 region has 14 residues. Trimming removed 6 bases from V and 7 bases from J; junction bases left unmatched: 9. For the CDR3, the DNA is TGTGCCAGCAGACCGACTAGCGGGCCGGAAGAGCAGTACTTC. Amino acid sequence: CASRPTSGPEEQYF.

CDR3 protein: CSVVLPTSGRADTQYF. CDR3 bases: TGCAGCGTTGTTCTCCCGACTAGCGGGAGAGCAGATACGCAGTATTTT. This chain uses TRBV29-1 with TRBJ2-3; 12 nucleotides align to TRBD2. This CDR3 is built from 16 residues. J lost 4 bases, V lost 4 bases, and 9 bases had no gene match. The germline V gene has CDR1 SQVTM and CDR2 ANQGSEA.

This chain connects TRBV2 to TRBJ2-5; the D gene is possibly TRBD1 (6 bases). V lost 8 bases and J 7 bases, leaving 26 bases between the germline ends. Germline V gene data show CDR1 as SNHLY and CDR2 as FYNNEI. CDR3 length equals 16 residues. CDR3 coding DNA: TGTGCCAGCCAAACCCCCAGGGGTAGGCCCCGGGGGACCCAGTACTTC. Encoded protein: CASQTPRGRPRGTQYF.

This chain joins TRBV7-3 and TRBJ2-2; TRBD2 agrees at 10 bases. Looked up from germline, CDR1 is SGHTA and CDR2 is FQGTGA. J lost 2 bases, V lost 1 base, and 10 bases had no gene match. The CDR3 has 19 amino acids. CDR3 amino acids: CASSLSGPRTSGNTGELFF. Written as DNA, the CDR3 is TGTGCCAGCAGCTTAAGCGGACCCCGGACTAGCGGAAACACCGGGGAGCTGTTTTTT.

This clone showed up just once. This sequence joins TRBV29-1 and TRBJ1-2, with TRBD1 as a possible D gene (6 bases). The CDR3 totals 13 residues. Germline CDR1 SQVTM, CDR2 ANQGSEA. The germline V and J ends were trimmed by 1 base and 10 bases, with 16 bases remaining between them. DNA of the CDR3: TGCAGCGTTGAAGGATACAGGGAAAATGACTACACCTTC. Its protein product is CSVEGYRENDYTF.

The rearrangement joins TRBV5-1 to TRBJ2-7; D call uncertain. The V gene's germline CDR1 is SGHRS and CDR2 YFSETQ. Trimming left V 0 bases short and J 5 bases short, with 6 bases between. This CDR3 spans 12 amino acids. The CDR3 sequence: CASSLVSNEQYF. CDR3 coding DNA: TGCGCCAGCAGCTTGGTGTCAAACGAGCAGTACTTC.

This CDR3 reads CASKGGSHSYEQYF. The CDR3 nucleotides read TGTGCCAGTAAAGGGGGCTCCCACTCCTACGAGCAGTACTTC. This sequence joins TRBV18 and TRBJ2-7, with TRBD1 matching over 7 bases. The CDR3 is 14 amino acids. J lost 0 bases, V lost 9 bases, and 8 bases had no gene match. Germline V gives CDR1 KGHSH, CDR2 LQKENI.

The genes are TRBV7-9 and TRBJ2-1, with D perhaps TRBD1 (5 bases). The CDR3 spans 12 residues. V gave up 3 bases and J gave up 9 bases, with 9 bases separating them. Looked up from germline, CDR1 is SEHNR and CDR2 is FQNEAQ (reference sequence). The CDR3 loop reads CASSLTRVEQFF. The CDR3 DNA sequence: TGTGCCAGCAGCTTGACCAGGGTTGAGCAGTTCTTC. The full variable domain, its missing parts supplied by reference TRBV7-9 and TRBJ2-1, is DTGVSQNPRHKITKRGQNVTFRCDPISEHNRLYWYRQTLGQGPEFLTYFQNEAQLEKSRLLSDRFSAERPKGSFSTLEIQRTEQGDSAMYLCASSLTRVEQFFGPGTRLTVL.

The chain carries TRBV2 and TRBJ2-7, with 7 nucleotides matching TRBD1. The CDR3 covers 13 residues. Germline V gene sequence: CDR1 SNHLY, CDR2 FYNNEI. Trimming at V came to 6 bases and at J to 2 bases, leaving 4 bases not matched to a gene. The CDR3 sequence: CASSRDRPYEQYF. As DNA, the CDR3 is TGTGCCAGCAGCCGGGACAGACCCTACGAGCAGTACTTC.

This chain connects TRBV27 to TRBJ2-7; 7 positions match TRBD1. The germline V gene encodes CDR1 MNHEY and CDR2 SMNVEV (reference sequence). J was trimmed by 6 bases and V by 2 bases; bases with no gene match: 16. The CDR3 consists of 17 residues. Here the CDR3 reads CASSLQVTGSFRGEQYF. In nucleotides, the CDR3 is TGTGCCAGCAGTTTACAGGTGACAGGGTCCTTCCGCGGCGAGCAGTACTTC.